The present entry profiles one T cell receptor (beta chain) with its context. Its cognate antigen is unknown. This record comes from a study of shared clonotypes between healthy human individuals. Findings and limits, study-wide: Shared across four donors were around 5% of the naive CD4 clonotypes. Donor clonotype sharing was expected to depend on sequencing depth. Donors were few, which limited the genetic and exposure-history diversity represented.

Over several immunoSEQ plates, each subset's genomic DNA was distributed in even portions. TCRdb keeps only in-frame clones here, not all; method: immunoSEQ multiplex PCR. This sample has roughly 640,000 clones, with around 74% found just once. The germline gives CDR1 SGHRS, CDR2 YFSETQ. The CDR3 runs 17 residues. V lost 2 bases and J lost 8, with 22 bases in between. This receptor was taken from a woman aged 30 to 39 in good health. The specimen sequenced was memory CD4+ T cells sorted from blood. Subset indicated: CD45RA-negative fraction. This rearrangement joins TRBV5-1 to TRBJ1-4; D is possibly TRBD1 (6 bases). The CDR3 DNA reads as TGCGCCAGCAGCTTCACGTCGGGAGGGGGAATCCGCGAAAAACTGTTTTTT. Its translation: CASSFTSGGGIREKLFF. Full variable domain (outside the CDR3, taken from reference TRBV5-1 and TRBJ1-4): KAGVTQTPRYLIKTRGQQVTLSCSPISGHRSVSWYQQTPGQGLQFLFEYFSETQRNKGNFPGRFSGRQFSNSRSEMNVSTLELGDSALYLCASSFTSGGGIREKLFFGSGTQLSVL.